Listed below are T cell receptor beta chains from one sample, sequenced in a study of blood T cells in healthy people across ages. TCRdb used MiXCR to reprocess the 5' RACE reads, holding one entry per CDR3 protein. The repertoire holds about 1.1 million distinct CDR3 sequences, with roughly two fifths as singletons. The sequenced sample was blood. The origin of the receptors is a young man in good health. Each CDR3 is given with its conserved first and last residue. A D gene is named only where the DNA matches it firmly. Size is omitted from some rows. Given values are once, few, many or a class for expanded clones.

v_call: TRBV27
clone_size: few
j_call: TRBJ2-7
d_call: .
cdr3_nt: TGTGCCAGCCGTGGGGGGACCAGCTCCTACAATGAGCAGTACTTC
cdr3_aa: CASRGGTSSYNEQYF

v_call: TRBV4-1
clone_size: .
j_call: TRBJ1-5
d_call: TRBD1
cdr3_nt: TGCGCCAGCAGCCAAGATTGGGGGACAGGGAATCAGCCCCAGCATTTT
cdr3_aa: CASSQDWGTGNQPQHF

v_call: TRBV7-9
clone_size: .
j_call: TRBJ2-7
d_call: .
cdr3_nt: TGTGCCGGCAGCTTAGAGCGGACCCCAGGGGATATCTACTACGAGCAGTACTTC
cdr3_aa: CAGSLERTPGDIYYEQYF

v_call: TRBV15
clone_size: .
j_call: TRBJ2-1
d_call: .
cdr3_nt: TGTGCCACCAGCCCAGACTCCAATAGCGAGAGAAGTTCCTACAATGAGCAGTTCTTC
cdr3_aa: CATSPDSNSERSSYNEQFF

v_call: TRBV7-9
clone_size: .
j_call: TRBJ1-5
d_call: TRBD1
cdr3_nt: TGTGCCAGCAGCTTAGACGTGGACAGGGCTCATCAGCCCCAGCATTTT
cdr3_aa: CASSLDVDRAHQPQHF

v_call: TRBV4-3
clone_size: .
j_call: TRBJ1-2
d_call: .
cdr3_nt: TGCGCCAGCAGCCAAGAGTTTCAGGGCCAGCACTATGGCTACACCTTC
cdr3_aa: CASSQEFQGQHYGYTF

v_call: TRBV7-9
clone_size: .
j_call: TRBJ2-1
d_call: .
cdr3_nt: TGTGCCAGCAGCTCCAGGGATGGGCAGTTCTTC
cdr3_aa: CASSSRDGQFF

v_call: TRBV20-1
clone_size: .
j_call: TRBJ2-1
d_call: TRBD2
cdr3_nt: TGCAGTGCTCGGCCTCTAGCGGGCTGGAACAATGAGCAGTTCTTC
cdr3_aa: CSARPLAGWNNEQFF

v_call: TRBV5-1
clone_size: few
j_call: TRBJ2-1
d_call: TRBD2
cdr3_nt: TGCGCCAGCAGCACAAGGACTAGCGGGGGGTTCGATGAGCAGTTCTTC
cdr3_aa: CASSTRTSGGFDEQFF

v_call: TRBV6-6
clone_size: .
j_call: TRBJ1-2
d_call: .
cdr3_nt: TGTGCCAGCAGTTCCCCGTCGGAACCCCTAAGGGGCTATGGCTACACCTTC
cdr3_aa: CASSSPSEPLRGYGYTF

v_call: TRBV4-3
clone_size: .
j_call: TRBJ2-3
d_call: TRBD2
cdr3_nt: TGCGCCAGCAGCCAAGAATTCACCGGGACTAGCGGGGGGGCCTATGGCACAGATACGCAGTATTTT
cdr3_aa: CASSQEFTGTSGGAYGTDTQYF

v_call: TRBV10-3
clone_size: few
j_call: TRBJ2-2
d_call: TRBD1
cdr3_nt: TGTGCCATCGGGACAGGCCTGAACACCGGGGAGCTGTTTTTT
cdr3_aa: CAIGTGLNTGELFF

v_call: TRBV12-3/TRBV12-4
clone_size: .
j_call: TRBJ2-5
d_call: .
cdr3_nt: TGTGCCAGCAGTTTGGGTCAGTCGGGGACCCAGTACTTC
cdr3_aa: CASSLGQSGTQYF

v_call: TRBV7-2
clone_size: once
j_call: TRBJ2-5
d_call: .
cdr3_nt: TGTGCCAGCAGCTTCTGGGGGAGGGAGACCCAGTACTTC
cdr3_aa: CASSFWGRETQYF

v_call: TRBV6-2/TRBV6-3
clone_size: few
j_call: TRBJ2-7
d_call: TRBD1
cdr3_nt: TGTGCCAGCAGCAGGGGACAGATGGGGCTCTACGAGCAGTACTTC
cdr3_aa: CASSRGQMGLYEQYF

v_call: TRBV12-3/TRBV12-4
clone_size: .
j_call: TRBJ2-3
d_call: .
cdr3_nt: TGTGCCAGCAAAGTGAGGGGGTGGGATACGCAGTATTTT
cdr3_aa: CASKVRGWDTQYF

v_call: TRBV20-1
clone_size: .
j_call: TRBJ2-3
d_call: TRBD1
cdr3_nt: TGCAGTGGAGGACAGGGGGCCCCAAGGAATACGCAGTATTTT
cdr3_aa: CSGGQGAPRNTQYF

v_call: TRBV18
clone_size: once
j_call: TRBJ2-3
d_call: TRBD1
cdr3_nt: TGTGCCAGTACACCGGGACAGGACTATGATACGCAGTATTTT
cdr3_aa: CASTPGQDYDTQYF

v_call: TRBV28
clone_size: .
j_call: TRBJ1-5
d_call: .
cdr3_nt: TGTGCCAGCTTAGAGATAGGACGGAGCAATCAGCCCCAGCATTTT
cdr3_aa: CASLEIGRSNQPQHF